Following are 5 T cell receptor beta chains from one sample sequenced in a study of T cells in Graves' hyperthyroidism and ophthalmopathy. The source material, RNA transcripts, was used to amplify TCR beta CDR3 regions. In the first-round RT-PCR of the TCR CDR3, the HTBI primer set was used. One entry per CDR3 protein, called by TCRdb with MiXCR from the multiplex PCR reads. The profile covers 350,000 or so distinct CDR3 sequences, with about 17% appearing a single time and 34% taken by the ten largest. The sample comprised blood. Receptor source: a woman in her 30s with Graves' hyperthyroidism that later progressed to Graves' ophthalmopathy.

V and J are TRBV18 and TRBJ1-1, with D maybe TRBD1 (6 bases). Germline V CDR1 and CDR2: KGHSH, LQKENI. This CDR3 is 13 amino acids long. Between the trimmed V and J ends, which lost 3 bases and 10 bases, there was a span of 15 bases. The CDR3 here is CASSPGSGGLAFF. DNA for the CDR3: TGTGCCAGCTCACCGGGGTCCGGGGGCTTAGCTTTCTTT.

V and J are TRBV10-3 and TRBJ1-1; TRBD1 aligns across 9 bases. The ends lost 6 bases at V and 5 bases at J; junction bases unmatched: 4. The CDR3 contains 13 residues. Germline V gene sequence: CDR1 ENHRY, CDR2 SYGVKD. The CDR3: CAIRGQGWTEAFF. DNA for the CDR3: TGTGCCATCAGGGGACAGGGCTGGACTGAAGCTTTCTTT.

The chain recombines TRBV30 with TRBJ1-5; TRBD1 might be the D (6 bases). Germline values: CDR1 GTSNPN, CDR2 SVGIG (reference sequence). The CDR3 extends over 14 amino acids. The V gene lost 0 bases and the J gene lost 3 bases, with 9 bases spanning the gap. Here the CDR3 reads CAWSVWDNNQPQHF. The CDR3 DNA sequence: TGTGCCTGGAGTGTGTGGGACAACAATCAGCCCCAGCATTTT.

Ten or more counts support this clonotype. V is TRBV12-3 or TRBV12-4 and J is TRBJ2-2, with 13 bases that match TRBD2. This CDR3 has 17 residues. V lost 8 bases and J lost 3; bases outside the gene matches: 9. CDR3 protein: CASPETSGGIDTGELFF. CDR3 DNA: TGTGCCAGCCCGGAGACTAGCGGGGGGATAGACACCGGGGAGCTGTTTTTT.

This clonotype was seen more than once but under ten times. The chain links TRBV28 to TRBJ2-7; unclear D gene. In germline, CDR1 is MDHEN, CDR2 SYDVKM. CDR3 length equals 12 residues. The V and J ends lost 3 bases and 3 bases respectively, with 6 bases between them. The CDR3 nucleotides are TGTGCCAGCAGTTTCGGTGACTACGAGCAGTACTTC. It translates to CASSFGDYEQYF.